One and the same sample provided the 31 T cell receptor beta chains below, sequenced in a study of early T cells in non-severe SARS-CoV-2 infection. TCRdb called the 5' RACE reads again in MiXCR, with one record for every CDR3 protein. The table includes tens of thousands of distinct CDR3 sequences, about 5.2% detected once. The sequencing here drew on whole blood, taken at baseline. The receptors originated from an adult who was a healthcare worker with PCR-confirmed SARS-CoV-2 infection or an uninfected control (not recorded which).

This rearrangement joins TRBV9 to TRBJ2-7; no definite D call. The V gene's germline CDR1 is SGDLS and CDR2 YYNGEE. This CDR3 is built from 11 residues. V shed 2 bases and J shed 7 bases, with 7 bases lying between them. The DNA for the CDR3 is TGTGCCAGCAGCGTTTTAGGGGAGCAGTACTTC. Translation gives CASSVLGEQYF.

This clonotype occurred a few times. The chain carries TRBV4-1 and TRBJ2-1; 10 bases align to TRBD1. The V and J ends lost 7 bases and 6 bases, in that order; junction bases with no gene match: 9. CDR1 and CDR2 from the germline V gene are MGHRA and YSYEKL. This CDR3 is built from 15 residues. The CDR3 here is CASTRPGQGTNEQFF. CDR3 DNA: TGCGCCAGCACCCGGCCGGGACAGGGGACCAATGAGCAGTTCTTC.

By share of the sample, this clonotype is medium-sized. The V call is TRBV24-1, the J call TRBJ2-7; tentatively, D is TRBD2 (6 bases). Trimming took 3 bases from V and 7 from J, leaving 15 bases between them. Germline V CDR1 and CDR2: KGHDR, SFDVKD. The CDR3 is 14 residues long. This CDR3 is CATSDRISRGEQYF. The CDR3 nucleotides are TGTGCCACCAGTGATCGCATAAGCCGGGGGGAGCAGTACTTC.

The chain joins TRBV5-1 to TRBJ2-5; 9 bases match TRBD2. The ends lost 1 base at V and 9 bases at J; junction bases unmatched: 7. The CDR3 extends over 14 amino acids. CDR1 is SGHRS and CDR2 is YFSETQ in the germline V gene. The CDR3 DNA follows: TGCGCCAGCAGCTTGACTAGCGGGTCCGCGGCCCAGTACTTC. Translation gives CASSLTSGSAAQYF.

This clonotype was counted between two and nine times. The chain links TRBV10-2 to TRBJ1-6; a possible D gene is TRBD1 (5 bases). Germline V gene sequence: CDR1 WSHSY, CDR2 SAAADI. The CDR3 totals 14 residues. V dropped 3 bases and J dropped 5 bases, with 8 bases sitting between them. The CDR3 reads CASSDGRDNSPLHF. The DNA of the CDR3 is TGCGCCAGCAGTGACGGCAGGGATAATTCACCCCTCCACTTT.

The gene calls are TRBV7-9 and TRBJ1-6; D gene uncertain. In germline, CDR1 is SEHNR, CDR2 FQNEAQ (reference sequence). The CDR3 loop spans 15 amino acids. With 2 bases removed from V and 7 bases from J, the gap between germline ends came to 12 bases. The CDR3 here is CASSLSPPGNSPLHF. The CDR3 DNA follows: TGTGCCAGCAGCTTAAGCCCCCCGGGAAATTCACCCCTCCACTTT.

The DNA for the CDR3 is TGCAGTGCTAGAGAAGGGTTCTACGAGCAGTACTTC. Its protein is CSAREGFYEQYF. V usage is TRBV20-1 and J usage is TRBJ2-7, with D unresolved. Germline V gene sequence: CDR1 DFQATT, CDR2 SNEGSKA (reference sequence). Trimming cost V 0 bases and J 3 bases, with 6 bases left between them. The CDR3 is made up of 12 amino acids.

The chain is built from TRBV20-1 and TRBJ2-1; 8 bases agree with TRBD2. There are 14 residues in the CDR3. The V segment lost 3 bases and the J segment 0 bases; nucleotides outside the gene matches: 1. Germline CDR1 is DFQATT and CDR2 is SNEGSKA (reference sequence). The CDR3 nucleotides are TGCAGTGCTAGCAGCGGGAGCTCCTACAATGAGCAGTTCTTC. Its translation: CSASSGSSYNEQFF.

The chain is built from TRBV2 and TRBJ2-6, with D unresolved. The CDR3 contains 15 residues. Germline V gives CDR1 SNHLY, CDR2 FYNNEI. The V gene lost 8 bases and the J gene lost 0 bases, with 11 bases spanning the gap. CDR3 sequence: CASHTTASGANVLTF. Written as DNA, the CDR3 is TGTGCCAGCCATACCACGGCCTCTGGGGCCAACGTCCTGACTTTC.

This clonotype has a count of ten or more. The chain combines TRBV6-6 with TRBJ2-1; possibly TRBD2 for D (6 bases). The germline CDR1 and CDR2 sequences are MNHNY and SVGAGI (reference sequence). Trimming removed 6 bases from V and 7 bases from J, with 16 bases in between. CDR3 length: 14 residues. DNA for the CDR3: TGTGCCAGCAGACATCTGGGCGGGATTAATGAGCAGTTCTTC. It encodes CASRHLGGINEQFF.

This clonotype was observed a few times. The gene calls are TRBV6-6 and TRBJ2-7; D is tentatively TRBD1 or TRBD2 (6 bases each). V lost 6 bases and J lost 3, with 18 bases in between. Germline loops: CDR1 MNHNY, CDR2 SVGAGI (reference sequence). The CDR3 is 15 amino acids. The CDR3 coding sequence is TGTGCCAGCAGGCCGAGGGGGGACTTTGACTACGAGCAGTACTTC. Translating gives CASRPRGDFDYEQYF.

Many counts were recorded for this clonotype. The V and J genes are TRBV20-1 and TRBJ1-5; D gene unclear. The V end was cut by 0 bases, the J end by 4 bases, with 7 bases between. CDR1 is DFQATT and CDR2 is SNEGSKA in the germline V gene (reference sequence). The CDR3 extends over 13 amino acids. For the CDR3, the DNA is TGCAGTGCTAGAGACCTCACAAATCAGCCCCAGCATTTT. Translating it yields CSARDLTNQPQHF.

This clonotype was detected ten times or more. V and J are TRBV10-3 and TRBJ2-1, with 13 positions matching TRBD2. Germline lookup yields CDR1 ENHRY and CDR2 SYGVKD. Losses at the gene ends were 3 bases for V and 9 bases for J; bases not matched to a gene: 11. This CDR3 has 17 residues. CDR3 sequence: CAISDAGTSGTRGEQFF. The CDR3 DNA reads TGTGCCATCAGTGATGCCGGGACTAGCGGGACGAGGGGTGAGCAGTTCTTC.

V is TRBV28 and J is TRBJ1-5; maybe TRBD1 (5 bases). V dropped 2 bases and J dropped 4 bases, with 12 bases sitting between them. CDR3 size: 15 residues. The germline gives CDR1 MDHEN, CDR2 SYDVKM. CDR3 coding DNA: TGTGCCAGCAGTTTACTCGAGGAGGGGAATCAGCCCCAGCATTTT. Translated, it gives CASSLLEEGNQPQHF. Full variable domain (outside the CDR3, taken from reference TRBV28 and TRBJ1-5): DVKVTQSSRYLVKRTGEKVFLECVQDMDHENMFWYRQDPGLGLRLIYFSYDVKMKEKGDIPEGYSVSREKKERFSLILESASTNQTSMYLCASSLLEEGNQPQHFGDGTRLSIL.

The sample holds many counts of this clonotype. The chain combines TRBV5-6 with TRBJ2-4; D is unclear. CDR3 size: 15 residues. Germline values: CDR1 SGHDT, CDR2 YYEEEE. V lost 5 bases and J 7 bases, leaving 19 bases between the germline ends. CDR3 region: CASSPPTSKGNIQYF. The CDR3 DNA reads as TGTGCCAGCAGTCCTCCCACGTCAAAAGGGAACATTCAGTACTTC.

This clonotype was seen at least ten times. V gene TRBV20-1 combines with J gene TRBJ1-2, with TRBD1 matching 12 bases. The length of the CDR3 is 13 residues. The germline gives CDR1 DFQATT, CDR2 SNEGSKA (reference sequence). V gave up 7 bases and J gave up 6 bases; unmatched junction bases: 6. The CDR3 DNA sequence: TGCAGTGTTACCGGGACAGGGGGCGATGGCTACACCTTC. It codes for CSVTGTGGDGYTF.

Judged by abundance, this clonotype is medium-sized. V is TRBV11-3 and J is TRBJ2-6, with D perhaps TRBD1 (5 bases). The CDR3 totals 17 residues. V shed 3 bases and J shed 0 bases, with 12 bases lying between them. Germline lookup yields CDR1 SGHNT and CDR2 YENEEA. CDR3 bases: TGTGCCAGCAGCTTGAGCGACAGTCACTCTGGGGCCAACGTCCTGACTTTC. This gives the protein CASSLSDSHSGANVLTF.

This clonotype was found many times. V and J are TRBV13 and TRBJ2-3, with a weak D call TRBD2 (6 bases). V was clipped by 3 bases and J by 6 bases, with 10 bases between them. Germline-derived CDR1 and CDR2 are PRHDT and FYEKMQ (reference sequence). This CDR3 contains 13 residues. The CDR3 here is CASSFRGTDTQYF. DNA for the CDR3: TGTGCCAGCAGCTTCCGGGGGACGGATACGCAGTATTTT.

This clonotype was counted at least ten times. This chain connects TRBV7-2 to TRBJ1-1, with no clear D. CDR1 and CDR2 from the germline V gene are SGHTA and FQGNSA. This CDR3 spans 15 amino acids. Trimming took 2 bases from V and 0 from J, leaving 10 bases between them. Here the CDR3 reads CASSLSSDLNTEAFF. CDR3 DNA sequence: TGTGCCAGCAGCTTAAGCTCAGACCTGAACACTGAAGCTTTCTTT. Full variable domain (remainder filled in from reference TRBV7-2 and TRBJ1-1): GAGVSQSPSNKVTEKGKDVELRCDPISGHTALYWYRQSLGQGLEFLIYFQGNSAPDKSGLPSDRFSAERTGGSVSTLTIQRTQQEDSAVYLCASSLSSDLNTEAFFGQGTRLTVV.

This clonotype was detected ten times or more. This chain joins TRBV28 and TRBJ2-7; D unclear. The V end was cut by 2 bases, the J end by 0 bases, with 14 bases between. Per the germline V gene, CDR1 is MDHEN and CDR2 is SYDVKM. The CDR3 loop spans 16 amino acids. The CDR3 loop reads CASSLPRGESSYEQYF. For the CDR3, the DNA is TGTGCCAGCAGTTTACCACGCGGTGAGAGCTCCTACGAGCAGTACTTC. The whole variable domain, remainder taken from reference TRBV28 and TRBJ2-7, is DVKVTQSSRYLVKRTGEKVFLECVQDMDHENMFWYRQDPGLGLRLIYFSYDVKMKEKGDIPEGYSVSREKKERFSLILESASTNQTSMYLCASSLPRGESSYEQYFGPGTRLTVT.

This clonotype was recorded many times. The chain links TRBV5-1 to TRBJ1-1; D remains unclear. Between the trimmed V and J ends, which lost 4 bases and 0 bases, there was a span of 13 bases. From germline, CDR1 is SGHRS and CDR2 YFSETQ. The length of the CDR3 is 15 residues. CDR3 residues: CASSPTQLMNTEAFF. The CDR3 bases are TGCGCCAGCAGCCCCACACAACTCATGAACACTGAAGCTTTCTTT.

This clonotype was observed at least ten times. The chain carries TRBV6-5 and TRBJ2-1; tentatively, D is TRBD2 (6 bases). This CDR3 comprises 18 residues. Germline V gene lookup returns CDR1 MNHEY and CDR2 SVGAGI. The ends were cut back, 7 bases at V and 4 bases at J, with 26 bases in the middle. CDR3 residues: CASKRGWSSIQSYNEQFF. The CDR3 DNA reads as TGTGCCAGCAAACGGGGGTGGTCGAGCATCCAAAGTTACAATGAGCAGTTCTTC.

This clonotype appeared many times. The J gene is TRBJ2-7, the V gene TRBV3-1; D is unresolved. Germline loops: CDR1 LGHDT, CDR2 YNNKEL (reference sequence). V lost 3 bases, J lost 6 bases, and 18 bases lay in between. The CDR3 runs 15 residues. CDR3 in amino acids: CASSHAQHRGSEQYF. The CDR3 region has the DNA TGTGCCAGCAGCCATGCACAGCACCGAGGCTCCGAGCAGTACTTC.

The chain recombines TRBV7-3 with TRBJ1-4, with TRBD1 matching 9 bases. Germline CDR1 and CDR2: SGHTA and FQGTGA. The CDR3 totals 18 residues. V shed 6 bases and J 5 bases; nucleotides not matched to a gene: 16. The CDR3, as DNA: TGTGCCAGCAGTTACCACGATATAACGGGACAGGGAAATGAAAAACTGTTTTTT. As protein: CASSYHDITGQGNEKLFF.

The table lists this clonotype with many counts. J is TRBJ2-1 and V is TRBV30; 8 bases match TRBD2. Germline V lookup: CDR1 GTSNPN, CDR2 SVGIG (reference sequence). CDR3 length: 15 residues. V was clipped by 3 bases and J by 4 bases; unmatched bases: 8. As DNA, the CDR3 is TGTGCCTGGAGCCCGACTAGCGTAAGTTACAATGAGCAGTTCTTC. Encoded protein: CAWSPTSVSYNEQFF.

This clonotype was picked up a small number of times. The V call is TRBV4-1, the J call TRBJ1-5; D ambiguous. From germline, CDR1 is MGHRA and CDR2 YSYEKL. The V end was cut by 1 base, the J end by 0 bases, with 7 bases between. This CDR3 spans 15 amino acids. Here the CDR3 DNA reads TGCGCCAGCAGCCAAGGGGCCTTTAGCAATCAGCCCCAGCATTTT. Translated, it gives CASSQGAFSNQPQHF.

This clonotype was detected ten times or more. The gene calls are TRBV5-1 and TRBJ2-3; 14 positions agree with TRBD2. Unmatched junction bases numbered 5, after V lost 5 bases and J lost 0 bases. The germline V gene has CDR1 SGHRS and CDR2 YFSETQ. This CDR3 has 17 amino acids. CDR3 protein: CASRSGTSGSSTDTQYF. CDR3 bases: TGCGCCAGCAGATCCGGGACTAGCGGGAGTAGCACAGATACGCAGTATTTT. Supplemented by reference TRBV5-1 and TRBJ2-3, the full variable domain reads KAGVTQTPRYLIKTRGQQVTLSCSPISGHRSVSWYQQTPGQGLQFLFEYFSETQRNKGNFPGRFSGRQFSNSRSEMNVSTLELGDSALYLCASRSGTSGSSTDTQYFGPGTRLTVL.

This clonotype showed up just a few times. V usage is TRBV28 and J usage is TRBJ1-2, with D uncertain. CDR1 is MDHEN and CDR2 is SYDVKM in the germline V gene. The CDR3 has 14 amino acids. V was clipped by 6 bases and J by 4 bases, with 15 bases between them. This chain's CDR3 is CASSAKGFLYGYTF. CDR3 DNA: TGTGCCAGCAGCGCGAAGGGCTTCCTCTATGGCTACACCTTC.

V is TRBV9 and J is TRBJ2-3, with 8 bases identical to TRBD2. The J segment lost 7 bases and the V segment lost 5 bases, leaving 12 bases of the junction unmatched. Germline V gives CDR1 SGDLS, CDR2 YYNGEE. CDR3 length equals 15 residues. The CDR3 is CASRRSGSGGNTQYF. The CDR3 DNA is TGTGCCAGCAGGAGAAGCGGGAGCGGTGGAAATACGCAGTATTTT.

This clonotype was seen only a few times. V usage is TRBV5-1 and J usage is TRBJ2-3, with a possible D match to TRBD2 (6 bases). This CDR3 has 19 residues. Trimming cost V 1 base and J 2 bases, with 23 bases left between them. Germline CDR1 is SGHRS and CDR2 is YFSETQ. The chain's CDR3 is CASSLPAGPTSPVTDTQYF. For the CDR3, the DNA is TGCGCCAGCAGCTTGCCCGCGGGACCCACCTCACCTGTCACAGATACGCAGTATTTT.

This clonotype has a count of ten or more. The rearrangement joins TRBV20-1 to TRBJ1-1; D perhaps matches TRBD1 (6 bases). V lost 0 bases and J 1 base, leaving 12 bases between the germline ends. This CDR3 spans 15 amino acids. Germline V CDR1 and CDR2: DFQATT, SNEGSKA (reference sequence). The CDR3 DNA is TGCAGTGCTAGAGAGGGGGCAGATTGGAACACTGAAGCTTTCTTT. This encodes CSAREGADWNTEAFF.